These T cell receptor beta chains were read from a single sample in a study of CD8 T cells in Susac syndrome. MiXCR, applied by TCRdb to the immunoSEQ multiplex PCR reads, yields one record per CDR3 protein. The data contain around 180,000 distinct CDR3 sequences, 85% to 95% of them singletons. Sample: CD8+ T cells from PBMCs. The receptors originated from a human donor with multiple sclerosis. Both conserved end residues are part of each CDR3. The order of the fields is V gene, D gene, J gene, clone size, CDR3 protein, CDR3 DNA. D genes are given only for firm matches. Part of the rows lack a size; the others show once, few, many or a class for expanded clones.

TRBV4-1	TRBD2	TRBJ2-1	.	CASSLGLAGIYNEQFF	TGCGCCAGCAGCCTAGGACTAGCGGGAATCTACAATGAGCAGTTCTTC
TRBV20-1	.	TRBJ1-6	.	CSARDLRDMGGPLHF	TGCAGTGCTAGAGATCTACGGGACATGGGGGGACCCCTCCACTTT
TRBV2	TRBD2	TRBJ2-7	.	CASRGGLDEQYF	TGTGCCAGCAGGGGGGGGTTAGACGAGCAGTACTTC
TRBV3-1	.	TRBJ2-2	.	CASSQTSYTGELFF	TGTGCCAGCAGCCAAACTAGTTATACCGGGGAGCTGTTTTTT
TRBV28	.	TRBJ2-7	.	CASSFREQYF	TGTGCCAGCAGTTTTCGGGAGCAGTACTTC
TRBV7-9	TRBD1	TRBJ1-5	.	CAVTLAGGEYRNQPQHF	TGTGCCGTCACCCTCGCAGGGGGCGAATATCGCAATCAGCCCCAGCATTTT
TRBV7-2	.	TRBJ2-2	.	CASRPESGELFF	TGTGCCAGCAGACCTGAGTCCGGGGAGCTGTTTTTT
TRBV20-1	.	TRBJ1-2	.	CSARPGNDYGYTF	TGCAGTGCTAGACCCGGGAACGACTATGGCTACACCTTC
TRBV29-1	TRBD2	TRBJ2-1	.	CSVSGTSGSSYNEQFF	TGCAGCGTCTCCGGGACTAGCGGGAGCTCCTACAATGAGCAGTTCTTC
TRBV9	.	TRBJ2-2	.	CASSGVSGELFF	TGTGCCAGCAGCGGGGTTAGCGGGGAGCTGTTTTTT
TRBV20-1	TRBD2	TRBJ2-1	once	CSARGLAGANEQFF	TGCAGTGCTAGAGGACTAGCGGGCGCCAATGAGCAGTTCTTC
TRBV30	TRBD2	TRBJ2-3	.	CAWSASGTSTDTQYF	TGTGCCTGGAGCGCTAGCGGGACCAGCACAGATACGCAGTATTTT
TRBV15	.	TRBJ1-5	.	CATSPTAGGGYNQPQHF	TGTGCCACCAGCCCGACCGCGGGGGGCGGGTACAATCAGCCCCAGCATTTT
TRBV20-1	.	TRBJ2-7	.	CSAREGGFYEQYF	TGCAGTGCTAGAGAAGGCGGTTTCTACGAGCAGTACTTC
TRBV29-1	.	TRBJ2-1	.	CSVEGNRDSSYNEQFF	TGCAGCGTTGAAGGAAACAGGGATAGCTCCTACAATGAGCAGTTCTTC
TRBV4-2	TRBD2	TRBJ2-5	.	CASSPGRLAGDQETQYF	TGTGCCAGCAGCCCCGGCAGGCTAGCGGGGGACCAAGAGACCCAGTACTTC
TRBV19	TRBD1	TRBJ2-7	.	CASKVGTGGYEQYF	TGTGCCAGTAAGGTTGGGACAGGGGGGTACGAGCAGTACTTC
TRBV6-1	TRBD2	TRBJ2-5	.	CASSEDGGGVAQYF	TGTGCCAGCAGTGAAGACGGGGGGGGTGTGGCCCAGTACTTC
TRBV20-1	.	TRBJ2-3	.	CSAPSEGTQYF	TGCAGTGCCCCTTCGGAGGGCACGCAGTATTTT
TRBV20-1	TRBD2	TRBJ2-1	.	CSARVLASGRDEQFF	TGCAGTGCTAGAGTCTTGGCTAGCGGGAGGGATGAGCAGTTCTTC
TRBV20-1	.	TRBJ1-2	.	CSAPSGGSEGYTF	TGCAGTGCGCCCAGCGGGGGTTCGGAGGGCTACACCTTC
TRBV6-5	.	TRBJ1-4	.	CASSESGLSAEKLFF	TGTGCCAGCAGCGAATCAGGGTTGTCGGCGGAAAAACTGTTTTTT
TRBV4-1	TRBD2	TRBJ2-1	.	CASSQRGSSYNEQFF	TGCGCCAGCAGCCAGCGGGGGAGCTCCTACAATGAGCAGTTCTTC
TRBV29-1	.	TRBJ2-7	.	CSVESSKGYEQYF	TGCAGCGTTGAGTCCAGCAAGGGCTACGAGCAGTACTTC
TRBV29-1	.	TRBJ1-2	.	CSVETEYYGYTF	TGCAGCGTTGAGACAGAGTACTATGGCTACACCTTC
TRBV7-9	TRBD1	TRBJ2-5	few	CASSQTGGRETQYF	TGTGCCAGCAGTCAAACAGGGGGCCGCGAGACCCAGTACTTC
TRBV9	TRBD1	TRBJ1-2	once	CASSVSSGQRTNYGYTF	TGTGCCAGCAGCGTAAGCTCGGGACAGCGCACTAACTATGGCTACACCTTC
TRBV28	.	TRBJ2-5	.	CASSLSVQPTLLETQYF	TGTGCCAGCAGTTTATCTGTGCAGCCAACCCTTCTAGAGACCCAGTACTTC
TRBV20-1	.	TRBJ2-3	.	CSARDEGASLTDTQYF	TGCAGTGCTAGAGATGAAGGGGCCTCCCTCACAGATACGCAGTATTTT
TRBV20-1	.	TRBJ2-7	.	CSARDRDGGNYEQYF	TGCAGTGCTAGAGACCGGGACGGGGGAAACTACGAGCAGTACTTC
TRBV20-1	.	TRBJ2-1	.	CSATSQDRPYNEQFF	TGCAGTGCTACAAGTCAGGACAGACCCTACAATGAGCAGTTCTTC
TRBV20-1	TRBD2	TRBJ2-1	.	CSARLTGGAYNEQFF	TGCAGTGCTAGACTCACGGGGGGAGCCTACAATGAGCAGTTCTTC
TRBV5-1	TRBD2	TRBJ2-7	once	CASSSDSPGLAAYEQYF	TGCGCCAGCAGCTCAGATTCGCCGGGACTAGCGGCATACGAGCAGTACTTC
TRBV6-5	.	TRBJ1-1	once	CASSYQENTEAFF	TGTGCCAGCAGTTACCAAGAGAACACTGAAGCTTTCTTT
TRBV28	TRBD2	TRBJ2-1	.	CASSPRGGETQDREQFF	TGTGCCAGCAGTCCCCGCGGGGGGGAGACCCAAGATCGTGAGCAGTTCTTC
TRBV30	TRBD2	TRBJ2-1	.	CAWSVLAGGYEQFF	TGTGCCTGGAGTGTACTAGCGGGAGGTTATGAGCAGTTCTTC
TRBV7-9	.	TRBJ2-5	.	CASSGGTDQETQYF	TGTGCCAGCAGCGGGGGGACAGACCAAGAGACCCAGTACTTC
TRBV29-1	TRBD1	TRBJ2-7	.	CSVQYAGTGFGEQYF	TGCAGCGTCCAATACGCCGGGACAGGGTTCGGGGAGCAGTACTTC